The clone carrying this T cell receptor (beta chain) was seen only a few times. Its cognate antigen is unknown. Losses at the gene ends were 3 bases for V and 10 bases for J; bases not matched to a gene: 6. CDR3 size: 13 residues. This sample was included in a study of yellow fever vaccine responses in identical twins. Study-level results: Reportedly, the T cell response mounted by twins to vaccine seemed partly convergent, partly personalized.

TCRdb independently ran MiXCR on the RT-PCR reads; one entry per CDR3 protein. The sample holds roughly 18,000 distinct CDR3 sequences, 60% to 70% seen once. The source was T cells from blood (PBMCs), unsorted or a sorted subset (not recorded which), collected before or after yellow fever vaccination (not recorded which). This TCR came from a woman aged 18-29 years who received the yellow fever vaccine. The chain is built from TRBV12-3 or TRBV12-4 and TRBJ2-1; 7 nucleotides match TRBD2. CDR3 loop: CASSLGGRGEQFF. The CDR3 coding sequence is TGTGCCAGCAGTTTGGGCGGGAGAGGCGAGCAGTTCTTC.